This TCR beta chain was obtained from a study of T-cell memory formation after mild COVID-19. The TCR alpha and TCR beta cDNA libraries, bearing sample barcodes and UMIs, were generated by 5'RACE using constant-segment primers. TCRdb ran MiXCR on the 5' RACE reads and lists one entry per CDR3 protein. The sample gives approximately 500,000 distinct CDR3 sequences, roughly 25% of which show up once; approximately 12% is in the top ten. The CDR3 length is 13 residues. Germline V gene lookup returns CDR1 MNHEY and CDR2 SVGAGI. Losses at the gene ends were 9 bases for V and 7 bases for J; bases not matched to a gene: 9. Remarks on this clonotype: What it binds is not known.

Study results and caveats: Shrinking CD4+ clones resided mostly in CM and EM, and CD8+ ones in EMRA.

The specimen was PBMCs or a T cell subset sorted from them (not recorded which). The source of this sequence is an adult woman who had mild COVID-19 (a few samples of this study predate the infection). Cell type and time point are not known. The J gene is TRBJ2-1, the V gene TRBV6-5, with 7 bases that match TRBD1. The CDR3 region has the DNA TGTGCCAGTCGCCGGACAGGTTTTAATGAGCAGTTCTTC. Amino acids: CASRRTGFNEQFF.